This TCR beta chain came from a study of shared clonotypes between healthy human individuals. Clones were read by immunoSEQ multiplex PCR, and TCRdb kept only the in-frame ones, dropping some. The data show some 2 million clones, roughly 95% seen once. This TCR derives from a young man in good health. Sequenced sample: naive CD4+ T cells sorted from blood. Regarding subset: CD45RA+ positively selected.

DNA for the CDR3: TGTGCTAGTGGTTTGGGCCTCGGGGGTTTAGCTTTCTTT. Its translation is CASGLGLGGLAFF. V and J are TRBV12-5 and TRBJ1-1; TRBD1 might be the D (5 bases). The germline V and J ends were trimmed by 1 base and 10 bases, with 13 bases remaining between them. CDR3 length equals 13 residues. CDR1 is LGHNT and CDR2 is FRNRAP in the germline V gene. The full variable domain, with the rest looked up from reference TRBV12-5 and TRBJ1-1, is DARVTQTPRHKVTEMGQEVTMRCQPILGHNTVFWYRQTMMQGLELLAYFRNRAPLDDSGMPKDRFSAEMPDATLATLKIQPSEPRDSAVYFCASGLGLGGLAFFGQGTRLTVV.